What follows describes a single TCR beta chain. Described time point: pre-sensitization, week 0. Treatment defined: therapeutic diphenylcyclopropenone sensitization with weekly scalp DPC. The entry originates in a study of human T cells and chemical hapten exposure. V dropped 6 bases and J dropped 2 bases, with 20 bases sitting between them. The V gene's germline CDR1 is DFQATT and CDR2 SNEGSKA (reference sequence). CDR3 size: 15 residues. TCRdb analysed the RACE reads with MiXCR anew, one entry per CDR3 protein. The data hold roughly 100,000 distinct CDR3 sequences, with roughly a tenth observed a single time.

This clonotype was obtained from a woman aged 40 to 50 with alopecia areata. Some clones in this sample may be carry-over from other donors' samples. The sample in question was whole blood, obtained in connection with sensitization to the hapten diphenylcyclopropenone (DPC). The V call is TRBV20-1, the J call TRBJ2-7, with D maybe TRBD2 (7 bases). The CDR3 region has the DNA TGCAGTGCCGGGGGGTCCGGACAGCGCGCCTACGAGCAGTACTTC. Translating it yields CSAGGSGQRAYEQYF.